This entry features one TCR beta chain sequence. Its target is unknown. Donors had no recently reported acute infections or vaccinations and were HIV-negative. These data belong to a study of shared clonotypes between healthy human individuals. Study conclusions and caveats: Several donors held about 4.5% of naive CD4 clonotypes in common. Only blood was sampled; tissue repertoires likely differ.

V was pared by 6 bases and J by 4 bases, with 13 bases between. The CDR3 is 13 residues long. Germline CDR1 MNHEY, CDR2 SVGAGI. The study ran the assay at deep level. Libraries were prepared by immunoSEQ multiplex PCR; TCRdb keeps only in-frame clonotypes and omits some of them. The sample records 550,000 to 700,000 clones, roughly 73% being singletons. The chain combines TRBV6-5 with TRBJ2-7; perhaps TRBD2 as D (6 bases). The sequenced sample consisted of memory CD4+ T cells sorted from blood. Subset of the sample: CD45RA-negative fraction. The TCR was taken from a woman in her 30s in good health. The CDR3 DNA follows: TGTGCCAGCAGGGGGACTGCGTCTTACGAGCAGTACTTC. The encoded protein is CASRGTASYEQYF.